The clone carrying this TCR beta chain was observed at least ten times. The antigen is not known. The entirety of the isolated RNA underwent reverse transcription, so expressed TCRB transcripts were sequenced. TCRdb's copy holds only in-frame clones and misses some; the assay was immunoSEQ multiplex PCR. The table records under 250,000 clones, less than 35% of them present only once. Staining for CD45RO/CCR7/CD25/CD127/CD95/CD27 allowed sorting of CD4+ naive, central memory, regulatory and stem cell-like memory cells. The record originates from a study of beta chain features in type 1 diabetes. V dropped 7 bases and J dropped 0 bases, with 9 bases sitting between them. The V gene's germline CDR1 is SQVTM and CDR2 ANQGSEA. This CDR3 contains 12 residues. Findings and caveats of the study: Amplification by PCR could prefer shorter templates, with the same effect in patients and controls.

The specimen sequenced was central memory CD4+ T cells from blood. This sequence was found in a man between 25 and 39 years old in good health. This chain links TRBV29-1 with TRBJ1-1; D not certain. CDR3 residues: CSGTNLNTEAFF. The DNA for the CDR3 is TGCAGCGGGACCAACCTGAACACTGAAGCTTTCTTT.